This is a list of T cell receptor beta chains from one sample in a study of post-analysis software for immune sequencing data. TCRdb re-derived calls from the PCR reads in MiXCR, one entry per CDR3 protein. The sample has fewer than 850,000 distinct CDR3 sequences, about half seen once. The sample taken for sequencing was blood. The receptors shown here come from a girl aged 10 to 17 with multiple sclerosis. CDR3s include the opening cysteine and the closing phenylalanine or tryptophan. The D gene is left open where the match is weak. Not every row has a clone size; where given, it reads once, few, many or a size class.

TRBV7-6	TRBJ2-3	TRBD1	once	TGTGCCAGCAGCTTAGAGTTGTTTACAGGGGGCACAGATACGCAGTATTTT	CASSLELFTGGTDTQYF
TRBV7-6	TRBJ2-5	.	few	TGTGCCAGCAGCTTTAACCAAGAGACCCAGTACTTC	CASSFNQETQYF
TRBV2	TRBJ2-7	TRBD1	few	TGTGCCACCATGACAGGGACGGACTACGAGCAGTACTTC	CATMTGTDYEQYF
TRBV4-1	TRBJ1-2	.	.	TGCGCCAGCAGCCAAGAGATCCCAGGGCGGGGCTATGGCTACACCTTC	CASSQEIPGRGYGYTF
TRBV12-3/TRBV12-4	TRBJ2-3	TRBD2	.	TGTGCCAGCAAACCGTCGCCGGGAGGGGATACGCAGTATTTT	CASKPSPGGDTQYF
TRBV12-3/TRBV12-4	TRBJ2-7	TRBD2	.	TGTGCCAGCAGGGATAGCGGGAGAGGATACGAGCAGTACTTC	CASRDSGRGYEQYF
TRBV28	TRBJ2-1	.	.	TGTGCCAGCAGTTTAGTGGCCGCCAGGGAGGTACATGAGCAGTTCTTC	CASSLVAAREVHEQFF
TRBV12-3/TRBV12-4	TRBJ2-7	.	few	TGTGCCAGCAGTTTAATGGGGGACTCGTACGAGCAGTACTTC	CASSLMGDSYEQYF
TRBV7-2	TRBJ2-5	TRBD2	.	TGTGCCAGTTCAGAAGCCCCTGGGGGGGAGCAGTACTTC	CASSEAPGGEQYF
TRBV5-1	TRBJ2-1	TRBD2	many	TGCGCCAGCAGCTTGGCTAGCGGGTCGTACGATGAGCAGTTCTTC	CASSLASGSYDEQFF
TRBV2	TRBJ2-3	.	.	TGTGCCAGCAGGGCCAACTCAGATACGCAGTATTTT	CASRANSDTQYF
TRBV20-1	TRBJ1-2	.	few	TGCAGTGCTGGCACATCCGGGCCCTATGGCTACACCTTC	CSAGTSGPYGYTF
TRBV6-2/TRBV6-3	TRBJ1-1	.	.	TGTGCCAGCGGAAGGGGACGTGACACTGAAGCTTTCTTT	CASGRGRDTEAFF
TRBV12-3/TRBV12-4	TRBJ2-6	.	.	TGTGCCAGCAGTTTTCGAGGCGCTGGGGCCAACGTCCTGACTTTC	CASSFRGAGANVLTF
TRBV28	TRBJ2-2	TRBD2	.	TGTGCCAGCTTACAAAGTTACGGCGGGAGGGCCGATACCGGGGAGCTGTTTTTT	CASLQSYGGRADTGELFF
TRBV7-2	TRBJ2-3	.	.	TGTGCCAGCAGCCCCCGGCGACTTCATACGCAGTATTTT	CASSPRRLHTQYF
TRBV4-1	TRBJ2-7	.	few	TGCGCCAGCAGCCAAGAGGGGGGGGGGCTGAACGAGCAGTACTTC	CASSQEGGGLNEQYF
TRBV4-1	TRBJ2-7	.	.	TGCGCCAGCAGCCAAGATAAAGGGACTCTCTACGAGCAGTACTTC	CASSQDKGTLYEQYF
TRBV3-1	TRBJ2-3	TRBD2	few	TGTGCCAGCAGCCCCATAGCGGGGGAAAGCACAGATACGCAGTATTTT	CASSPIAGESTDTQYF
TRBV3-1	TRBJ2-3	TRBD2	.	TGTGCCAGCAGCCAAGATATAGCGGGTCCTAGCACAGATACGCAGTATTTT	CASSQDIAGPSTDTQYF
TRBV5-1	TRBJ2-2	.	.	TGCGCCAGCAGCTTCCGGGACACCAACACCGGGGAGCTGTTTTTT	CASSFRDTNTGELFF
TRBV12-3/TRBV12-4	TRBJ1-2	.	.	TGTGCCAGCAGACCCAGCCTCTATGGCTACACCTTC	CASRPSLYGYTF
TRBV6-2/TRBV6-3	TRBJ1-2	.	few	TGTGCCAGCAGTTACTCCTGGCAGGCGATGGGATCGGACGGCTACACCTTC	CASSYSWQAMGSDGYTF
TRBV14	TRBJ2-7	TRBD1	.	TGTGCCAGCAGCCAAAGCCTGCGGGACAGGAGTTCAAACGAGCAGTACTTC	CASSQSLRDRSSNEQYF
TRBV24-1	TRBJ2-1	.	.	TGTGCCACCAGTGATCTAAAGGGGGACTACAATGAGCAGTTCTTC	CATSDLKGDYNEQFF
TRBV7-2	TRBJ1-4	.	.	TGTGCCAGCAGCGCCCGCGACAGGAATAATGAAAAACTGTTTTTT	CASSARDRNNEKLFF
TRBV20-1	TRBJ2-3	TRBD1	.	TGCAGTGTTCGGGACAGGGTCGGAGATACGCAGTATTTT	CSVRDRVGDTQYF
TRBV6-5	TRBJ1-5	.	.	TGTGCCAGCAGGTACTCGGAGTCTCAGCCCCAGCATTTT	CASRYSESQPQHF
TRBV7-8	TRBJ1-1	.	.	TGTGCCAGCAGCTTGGACAGACATCTCACCTACACTGAAGCTTTCTTT	CASSLDRHLTYTEAFF
TRBV5-1	TRBJ2-1	TRBD2	few	TGCGCCAGCAGCCCTCCAAAAAGCGGGGGAGCCTACAATGAGCAGTTCTTC	CASSPPKSGGAYNEQFF
TRBV15	TRBJ2-1	.	.	TGTGCCACCAGCAGTACTAGAGGCGATGAGCAGTTCTTC	CATSSTRGDEQFF
TRBV4-2	TRBJ2-1	TRBD2	many	TGTGCCAGCAGCCAAGCGGGGGGCAATGAGCAGTTCTTC	CASSQAGGNEQFF
TRBV20-1	TRBJ2-5	TRBD1	few	TGCAGTGCTAGAGGTTGGACAGGGTCGTTCCTGGGGGAGCAGTACTTC	CSARGWTGSFLGEQYF
TRBV10-3	TRBJ2-1	.	.	TGTGCCATCAGGGCAGGGGACAATGAGCAGTTCTTC	CAIRAGDNEQFF
TRBV5-5	TRBJ2-6	TRBD1	.	TGTGCCAGCAGCTTGTCGGGACAGGACTTCTCTGGGGCCAACGTCCTGACTTTC	CASSLSGQDFSGANVLTF
TRBV20-1	TRBJ1-5	TRBD1	.	TGCAGTGCCAAGACAGGGGGCAGGAATCAGCCCCAGCATTTT	CSAKTGGRNQPQHF
TRBV4-1	TRBJ2-7	TRBD2	.	TGCGCCAGCAGCCAAGATCTGGGCCTAGCGGCTATGAGCTCCTACAATGAGCAGTACTTC	CASSQDLGLAAMSSYNEQYF
TRBV4-2	TRBJ2-4	.	few	TGTGCCAGCAGCCAAGGGACTTCCCCGGGCAAAAACATTCAGTACTTC	CASSQGTSPGKNIQYF
TRBV5-4	TRBJ2-3	TRBD1	few	TGTGCCAGCAGCCCGCCACCGGGACAGGGAGTAGCAGATACGCAGTATTTT	CASSPPPGQGVADTQYF
TRBV6-2/TRBV6-3	TRBJ1-5	TRBD1	few	TGTGCCAGCAGACGAGACAGGGGCCTGGGTCAGCCCCAGCATTTT	CASRRDRGLGQPQHF
TRBV20-1	TRBJ2-3	TRBD1	.	TGCAGTGCTGTGGGACAGGGGTTCACAGATACGCAGTATTTT	CSAVGQGFTDTQYF
TRBV7-2	TRBJ2-1	.	few	TGTGCCAGCAGCTTAGATGCTAGCCCCCTGTTCTTC	CASSLDASPLFF
TRBV29-1	TRBJ1-2	TRBD1	.	TGCAGCGTGACCGGGACAGCCTCTAACTATGGCTACACCTTC	CSVTGTASNYGYTF
TRBV15	TRBJ1-1	.	.	TGTGCCACCAGCAGAGGTCTGAGGGCTGAAGCTTTCTTT	CATSRGLRAEAFF
TRBV6-1	TRBJ2-1	.	few	TGTGCCAGCAGATTCCGGGGGGACACCCTTCTAAGAGAGCAGTTCTTC	CASRFRGDTLLREQFF
TRBV7-9	TRBJ2-5	.	few	TGTGCCAGCAGCCCCCGGCAAGGCGAGACCCAGTACTTC	CASSPRQGETQYF
TRBV20-1	TRBJ2-7	TRBD1	.	TGCAGTGCTAGGCAGGACAGGCGACTCTACGAGCAGTACTTC	CSARQDRRLYEQYF
TRBV6-1	TRBJ2-7	.	few	TGTGCCAGCAGTGACCGGGATACAGGTAACGAGCAGTACTTC	CASSDRDTGNEQYF
TRBV15	TRBJ2-1	.	once	TGTGCCACCAGCGGCGGACGGGAAGAGCAGTTCTTC	CATSGGREEQFF
TRBV27	TRBJ2-3	.	.	TGCGCCAGCAGTTTACGAGGAGGGGGAGATACGCAGTATTTT	CASSLRGGGDTQYF
TRBV7-9	TRBJ2-1	.	few	TGTGCCAGCAGCTTAGCCCAACGCAACAATGAGCAGTTCTTC	CASSLAQRNNEQFF
TRBV29-1	TRBJ2-7	.	few	TGCAGCGTTGAAGGGTCCGGCAGGGTGAGGGAGCAGTACTTC	CSVEGSGRVREQYF